This paragraph covers one T cell receptor (beta chain) sequence. The source of the sample is a study of blood T cell repertoires in COVID-19. Study at large: Samples came from the United States, Italy and Spain, spanning acute and convalescent COVID-19. In each case, the material was cDNA or gDNA derived from T cells, B-cell-depleted T cells, or PBMCs.

Original processing notes: The authors estimated nucleated cell counts from reference gene primer amplification. The repertoire was sequenced with immunoSEQ multiplex PCR; TCRdb's copy has only in-frame clones and lacks some. The V and J calls and clone size are taken from that table; D and trimming were inferred from the DNA. The sample includes tens of thousands of clones, more than 75% of them seen just once. The clonotype comes from a human donor in a cohort sampled during active COVID-19. Sample: peripheral blood.

The CDR3 DNA is TGCGCCAGCAGTCGGACAGGGACTAGCACAGATACGCAGTATTTT. Protein: CASSRTGTSTDTQYF. This rearrangement joins TRBV5-1 to TRBJ2-3; TRBD1 matches at 8 bases. Looked up from germline, CDR1 is SGHRS and CDR2 is YFSETQ. V gave up 5 bases and J gave up 0 bases; unmatched junction bases: 5. The CDR3 covers 15 residues.